This T cell receptor (beta chain) was sequenced during a study of CD8 T cells in Susac syndrome. At the level of the study: The sequenced Susac syndrome patients comprised more than five with active disease and eight in remission.

Whole-study findings and limits: The CD4+ T cell repertoires, which came from Susac syndrome patients, showed no sign of clonal expansion.

Random hexamers were used to reverse transcribe an amount of about 0.5 to 1 ug RNA. The immunoSEQ assay covered 54 Vbeta and 13 Jbeta segments for CDR3. Using its own MiXCR run on the immunoSEQ multiplex PCR reads, TCRdb lists one record per CDR3 protein. The sample holds 71,000 or so distinct CDR3 sequences, 93% seen once. A word on this clonotype: As yet, its antigen is unknown.

The sequence was collected from a human donor with Susac syndrome. The specimen was CD4+ T cells from PBMCs.

CDR3 in amino acids: CASGQPGADTQYF. CDR3 coding DNA: TGTGCCAGCGGACAACCGGGCGCAGATACGCAGTATTTT. The chain is built from TRBV5-5 and TRBJ2-3, with D perhaps TRBD1 (5 bases). V lost 7 bases to trimming and J lost 4 bases, with 13 bases between them. Germline assignment: CDR1 SGHKS and CDR2 YYEKEE (reference sequence). The length of the CDR3 is 13 residues.